The rows below give T cell receptor beta chains drawn from one sample of a study of cytomegalovirus exposure and HLA in healthy donors. The protocol was immunoSEQ multiplex PCR, while the TCRdb copy is restricted to in-frame clones and leaves out a portion. The table lists more than 50,000 clones. Sequencing was performed on PBMCs. The receptors come from a man between 50 and 59 years old in good health and CMV-seropositive. Both conserved end residues are part of each CDR3. The order of the fields is V gene, J gene, D gene, CDR3 DNA, CDR3 protein. D genes are given only for firm matches.

v_call: TRBV5-6
j_call: TRBJ1-5
d_call: TRBD1
cdr3_nt: TGTGCCAGCAGCCCTCGGGACAGGGACCAGCCCCAGCATTTT
cdr3_aa: CASSPRDRDQPQHF

v_call: TRBV5-6
j_call: TRBJ1-4
d_call: TRBD1
cdr3_nt: TGTGCCAGCAGCTATAAAACAGGGGTCCCTAATGAAAAACTGTTTTTT
cdr3_aa: CASSYKTGVPNEKLFF

v_call: TRBV6-1
j_call: TRBJ1-1
d_call: .
cdr3_nt: TGTGCCAGCAGGCCGGGACACTCGAACACTGAAGCTTTCTTT
cdr3_aa: CASRPGHSNTEAFF

v_call: TRBV4-2
j_call: TRBJ2-7
d_call: .
cdr3_nt: TGTGCCAGCAGCCAAGATTGGGCAGGTGGTATGCGCGAGCAGTACTTC
cdr3_aa: CASSQDWAGGMREQYF

v_call: TRBV10-3
j_call: TRBJ1-5
d_call: .
cdr3_nt: TGTGCCATCAGTGAGCAGAATCAGCCCCAGCATTTT
cdr3_aa: CAISEQNQPQHF

v_call: TRBV14
j_call: TRBJ2-5
d_call: .
cdr3_nt: TGTGCCAGCAGCCAGGGGGCCCAAGAGACCCAGTACTTC
cdr3_aa: CASSQGAQETQYF

v_call: TRBV25-1
j_call: TRBJ1-1
d_call: TRBD1
cdr3_nt: TGTGCCACCTCCCGGGACAGGGTAACCTCGAACACTGAAGCTTTCTTT
cdr3_aa: CATSRDRVTSNTEAFF

v_call: TRBV27
j_call: TRBJ2-7
d_call: TRBD1
cdr3_nt: TGTGCGGACAGGGAAACCCCGCAGTACTTC
cdr3_aa: CADRETPQYF

v_call: TRBV7-9
j_call: TRBJ2-7
d_call: .
cdr3_nt: TGTGCCAGCAGCTTAGGGACATACTACGAGCAGTACTTC
cdr3_aa: CASSLGTYYEQYF

v_call: TRBV18
j_call: TRBJ2-2
d_call: TRBD1
cdr3_nt: TGTGCCAGCTCAGAGCGGACAGGGTTCGGCACCGGGGAGCTGTTTTTT
cdr3_aa: CASSERTGFGTGELFF

v_call: TRBV6-5
j_call: TRBJ2-7
d_call: TRBD1
cdr3_nt: TGTGCCACCATATCGAGTAGACAGGGATCCTACGAGCAGTACTTC
cdr3_aa: CATISSRQGSYEQYF

v_call: TRBV7-2
j_call: TRBJ1-6
d_call: TRBD1
cdr3_nt: TGTGCCAGCAGCGGGGACAGGAATTCACCCCTCCACTTT
cdr3_aa: CASSGDRNSPLHF

v_call: TRBV6-6
j_call: TRBJ1-4
d_call: TRBD1
cdr3_nt: TGTGCCAGCAGGTTCTTGACAGGGGGACCTAATGAAAAACTGTTTTTT
cdr3_aa: CASRFLTGGPNEKLFF

v_call: TRBV4-1
j_call: TRBJ2-2
d_call: TRBD2
cdr3_nt: TGCGCCAGCAGCCAGGCTCTAGCGGGAGGTGCCGGGGAGCTGTTTTTT
cdr3_aa: CASSQALAGGAGELFF

v_call: TRBV5-4
j_call: TRBJ2-7
d_call: TRBD2
cdr3_nt: TGTGCCAGCAGCTTGGTTAGCGGGGACGGCGGGCAGTACTTC
cdr3_aa: CASSLVSGDGGQYF

v_call: TRBV19
j_call: TRBJ2-1
d_call: TRBD2
cdr3_nt: TGTGCCAGCCACCAGGGAGGGCCGGGGAATGAGCAGTTCTTC
cdr3_aa: CASHQGGPGNEQFF

v_call: TRBV6-1
j_call: TRBJ1-5
d_call: TRBD1
cdr3_nt: TGTGCCAGCACCCCGACAGGGGACAATCAGCCCCAGCATTTT
cdr3_aa: CASTPTGDNQPQHF

v_call: TRBV6-6
j_call: TRBJ2-1
d_call: TRBD2
cdr3_nt: TGTGCCAGCACTACTAGCGGGAGCAGCTACAATGAGCAGTTCTTC
cdr3_aa: CASTTSGSSYNEQFF

v_call: TRBV30
j_call: TRBJ1-3
d_call: TRBD1
cdr3_nt: TGTGCTTTCGACAGGGTCTCTGGAAACACCATATATTTT
cdr3_aa: CAFDRVSGNTIYF

v_call: TRBV5-1
j_call: TRBJ1-2
d_call: TRBD1
cdr3_nt: TGCGCCAGCAGCTTGGCGGGGACAGGGGGCTTAGATGGCTACACCTTC
cdr3_aa: CASSLAGTGGLDGYTF

v_call: TRBV19
j_call: TRBJ2-7
d_call: TRBD1
cdr3_nt: TGTGCCAGTAAGGAGGGGACAGGGGGCGGGTACGAGCAGTACTTC
cdr3_aa: CASKEGTGGGYEQYF

v_call: TRBV4-1
j_call: TRBJ1-1
d_call: .
cdr3_nt: TGCGCCAGCAGCCTTAGGCCAGGGATTCCTGAAGCTTTCTTT
cdr3_aa: CASSLRPGIPEAFF

v_call: TRBV13
j_call: TRBJ1-1
d_call: .
cdr3_nt: TGTGCCAGCAGCCCAGGGAACCCCACTGAAGCTTTCTTT
cdr3_aa: CASSPGNPTEAFF

v_call: TRBV30
j_call: TRBJ1-6
d_call: TRBD1
cdr3_nt: TGTGCCTGGAGGGACAGGGGTACCTATAATTCACCCCTCCACTTT
cdr3_aa: CAWRDRGTYNSPLHF

v_call: TRBV5-4
j_call: TRBJ2-4
d_call: TRBD2
cdr3_nt: TGTGCCAGCAGCAACGCGGAGACTAGCGGGCCTCAGTACTTC
cdr3_aa: CASSNAETSGPQYF

v_call: TRBV12-5
j_call: TRBJ1-1
d_call: TRBD1
cdr3_nt: TGTGCTAGTGGTTTGGACAGGGGGTGGGAAGCTTTCTTT
cdr3_aa: CASGLDRGWEAFF

v_call: TRBV7-6
j_call: TRBJ1-5
d_call: .
cdr3_nt: TGTGCCAGCAGCTTAGCACCCTGGCACGCCAATCAGCCCCAGCATTTT
cdr3_aa: CASSLAPWHANQPQHF

v_call: TRBV10-3
j_call: TRBJ2-7
d_call: TRBD1
cdr3_nt: TGTGCCATCAGTGATTCAGGGGGCGAGCAGTACTTC
cdr3_aa: CAISDSGGEQYF

v_call: TRBV13
j_call: TRBJ2-7
d_call: .
cdr3_nt: TGTGCCAGCAGCTTAGGGGTAGCGGCATTATACGAGCAGTACTTC
cdr3_aa: CASSLGVAALYEQYF

v_call: TRBV28
j_call: TRBJ2-7
d_call: TRBD1
cdr3_nt: TGTGCCAGCAGACCGACAGGGATATTCTACGAGCAGTACTTC
cdr3_aa: CASRPTGIFYEQYF

v_call: TRBV13
j_call: TRBJ2-7
d_call: .
cdr3_nt: TGTGCCAGCAGCTTCCAGATCTCCTACGAGCAGTACTTC
cdr3_aa: CASSFQISYEQYF

v_call: TRBV18
j_call: TRBJ1-2
d_call: TRBD1
cdr3_nt: TGTGCCAGCTCATCACGGGAAGGGGGCGCGAAAGGCTACACCTTC
cdr3_aa: CASSSREGGAKGYTF

v_call: TRBV7-9
j_call: TRBJ2-7
d_call: TRBD1
cdr3_nt: TGTGCCAGCAGCTTACCTGAGGGACAGGGGGCCTACGAGCAGTACTTC
cdr3_aa: CASSLPEGQGAYEQYF

v_call: TRBV2
j_call: TRBJ2-2
d_call: .
cdr3_nt: TGTGCCAGCAGTGGGGGGACACACACCGGGGAGCTGTTTTTT
cdr3_aa: CASSGGTHTGELFF

v_call: TRBV29-1
j_call: TRBJ1-3
d_call: .
cdr3_nt: TGCAGCATGCGGGACTCAGGAAACACTATATATTTT
cdr3_aa: CSMRDSGNTIYF

v_call: TRBV7-8
j_call: TRBJ2-7
d_call: TRBD1
cdr3_nt: TGTGCCAGCAGCTTGGGACAGGGGGCAAACGAGCAGTACTTC
cdr3_aa: CASSLGQGANEQYF

v_call: TRBV5-1
j_call: TRBJ1-5
d_call: TRBD1
cdr3_nt: TGCGCCAGCAGCCCAGGGGACAGGGGGCGTCAGCCCCAGCATTTT
cdr3_aa: CASSPGDRGRQPQHF

v_call: TRBV19
j_call: TRBJ2-7
d_call: TRBD2
cdr3_nt: TGTGCCAGTAGTAGAACTAGCGGGGGTAATGAGCAGTACTTC
cdr3_aa: CASSRTSGGNEQYF

v_call: TRBV5-8
j_call: TRBJ2-5
d_call: TRBD1
cdr3_nt: TGTGCCAGCAGCTTTGTCCCGGGACAGGTCTGGTCCCAGTACTTC
cdr3_aa: CASSFVPGQVWSQYF

v_call: TRBV5-5
j_call: TRBJ1-2
d_call: TRBD1
cdr3_nt: TGTGCCAGCAGCTTGAGGGGACAGGAGATATCTGGCTACACCTTC
cdr3_aa: CASSLRGQEISGYTF

v_call: TRBV7-8
j_call: TRBJ2-5
d_call: TRBD2
cdr3_nt: TGTGCCAGCAGCTTAGAGAGCGGGGAGAACCAGTACTTC
cdr3_aa: CASSLESGENQYF

v_call: TRBV27
j_call: TRBJ2-7
d_call: .
cdr3_nt: TGTGCCAGCAAAGGACTAACGAGCTCCTACGAGCAGTACTTC
cdr3_aa: CASKGLTSSYEQYF